The T cell receptor (beta chain) under discussion was sequenced for a study of OX40 agonist ivuxolimab in advanced cancers. A note on the overall study: The costimulatory receptor OX40 (CD134) was targeted by ivuxolimab, a fully human IgG2 agonistic monoclonal antibody. Intravenous ivuxolimab was administered to patients every 2 weeks at six dose levels: 0.01, 0.1, 0.3, 1.5, 3 and 10 mg/kg. Among the approximately 50 dose-escalation patients, roughly 20 had hepatocellular carcinoma, approximately 15 melanoma, 9 renal cell carcinoma and 9 head and neck cancer. In the dose-escalation cohort, roughly 82% of patients were male, and the mean age was 60 years with a range of roughly 23 to 79. Patients were allowed to have had prior anti-PD-1, anti-PD-L1 or anti-CTLA-4 therapy, and 30% to 50% of the dose-escalation patients had previously received checkpoint inhibitors. Three dose-escalation patients achieved partial responses, one with hepatocellular carcinoma and two with cutaneous melanoma. The point of sequencing TCRbeta in the periphery was to test whether ivuxolimab changed TCR sequence diversity and drove clonal T-cell expansion. The paper covers the monotherapy dose-escalation part of the phase I ivuxolimab trial, which included N ≈ 54 patients. Findings and caveats that apply to the study as a whole: In partial responders in the 0.1-3.0 mg/kg groups, normalized peripheral clonal expansion was found to be among the lowest, especially among CD8+ T cells. Which antigens the clonally expanded peripheral T cells were specific for was not determined. After ivuxolimab, more expanded clones were found on average in CD8+ T cells than in CD4+ T cells. Low levels of normalized T-cell clonal expansion were also seen in some nonresponding patients. At doses of 0.1 to 3.0 mg/kg, clonal expansion of both CD4+ and CD8+ T cells in blood was seen between baseline and week 6.

Genomic DNA was isolated from the sorted cells so that the TCRbeta CDR3 region could be sequenced. TCRbeta CDR3 regions were sequenced using the immunoSEQ Assay. The immuneACCESS repertoire file appears here via TCRdb, limited to in-frame rearrangements. These files lack a portion of the clones; in checked studies, under half of the deficit traces to unresolved V genes, and the cause of the others is not known. Counted in this sample were tens of thousands of clones; roughly 84% of them appeared once. The biggest ten clones account for roughly 0.32% of the sample. Notes on this clone: Its antigen remains unidentified. Within one base of it there is no much larger clone, and no base qualities were kept.

Via the germline V gene, CDR1 is MNHEY and CDR2 SVGAGI. Trimming accounts for 6 bases at V and 0 bases at J, while the number of junction bases matched to no gene is 6. From the cysteine through the phenylalanine, the CDR3 covers 15 amino acids. Only the CDR3 portion is preserved as DNA: 45 bases, with reading frame beginning at the first base. The trial excluded patients who had a history of autoimmune disease or were on systemic immunosuppression. Peripheral blood for TCR sequencing was collected from all dose cohorts at baseline, on cycle 4 day 1, and on cycle 7 day 1. Samples came from an open-label, multicenter, first-in-human phase I dose-escalation trial of ivuxolimab. Adults with locally advanced or metastatic melanoma, renal cell carcinoma, hepatocellular carcinoma or head and neck squamous cell carcinoma were enrolled in the trial. Before TCR sequencing, CD4+ T cells and CD8+ T cells from peripheral blood were sorted into separate populations.

This sequence originates from an adult with an advanced solid tumor such as melanoma, head and neck, liver or kidney cancer. The sample consisted of CD4+ or CD8+ T cells sorted from blood, taken in a trial of the OX40 agonist ivuxolimab. The rearranged segments are TRBV6-5 and TRBJ1-1; TRBD1 fits 8 bases in the junction. At the DNA level, the sequence is TGTGCCAGCAGAGGGGACAGGAGGATGAACACTGAAGCTTTCTTT. Its protein product is CASRGDRRMNTEAFF.